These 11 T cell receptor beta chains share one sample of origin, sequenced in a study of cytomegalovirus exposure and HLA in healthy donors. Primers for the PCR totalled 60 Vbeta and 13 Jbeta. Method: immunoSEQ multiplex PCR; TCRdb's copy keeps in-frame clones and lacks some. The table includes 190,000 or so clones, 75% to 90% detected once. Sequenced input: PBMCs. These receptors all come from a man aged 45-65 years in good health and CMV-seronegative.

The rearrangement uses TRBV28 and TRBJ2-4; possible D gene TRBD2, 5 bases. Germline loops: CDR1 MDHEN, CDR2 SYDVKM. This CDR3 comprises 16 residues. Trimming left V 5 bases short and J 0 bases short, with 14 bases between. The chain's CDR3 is CASSPLANLAKNIQYF. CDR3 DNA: TGTGCCAGCAGTCCTCTAGCTAACCTAGCCAAAAACATTCAGTACTTC.

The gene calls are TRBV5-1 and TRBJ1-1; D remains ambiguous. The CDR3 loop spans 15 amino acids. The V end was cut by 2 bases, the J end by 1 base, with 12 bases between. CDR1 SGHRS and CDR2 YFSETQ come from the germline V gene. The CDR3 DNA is TGCGCCAGCAGCTTATCAGCAGGCTCGAACACTGAAGCTTTCTTT. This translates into CASSLSAGSNTEAFF.

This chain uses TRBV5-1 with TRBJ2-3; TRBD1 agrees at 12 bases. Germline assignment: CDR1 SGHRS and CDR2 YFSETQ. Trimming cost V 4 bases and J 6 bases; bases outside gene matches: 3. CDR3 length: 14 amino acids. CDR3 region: CASSRGQGADTQYF. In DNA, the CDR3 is TGCGCCAGCAGCAGGGGACAGGGGGCTGATACGCAGTATTTT.

In DNA form, the CDR3 reads TGTGCCAGCCTGGGGGGTCTTGGGTACAATGAGCAGTTCTTC. This encodes CASLGGLGYNEQFF. This sequence joins TRBV28 and TRBJ2-1; tentatively, D is TRBD2 (6 bases). Germline V CDR1 and CDR2: MDHEN, SYDVKM. V shed 8 bases and J shed 4 bases, with 15 bases lying between them. The CDR3 contains 14 residues. Drawing the rest from reference TRBV28 and TRBJ2-1, the complete variable domain is DVKVTQSSRYLVKRTGEKVFLECVQDMDHENMFWYRQDPGLGLRLIYFSYDVKMKEKGDIPEGYSVSREKKERFSLILESASTNQTSMYLCASLGGLGYNEQFFGPGTRLTVL.

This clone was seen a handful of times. CDR3 in amino acids: CASRTQDRDYQPQHF. The CDR3 DNA follows: TGTGCCAGCAGGACCCAGGACAGGGATTATCAGCCCCAGCATTTT. The chain uses TRBV19 and TRBJ1-5; TRBD1 aligns across 8 bases. The V and J ends lost 9 bases and 5 bases, in that order; junction bases with no gene match: 12. Germline lookup yields CDR1 LNHDA and CDR2 SQIVND (reference sequence). The CDR3 runs to 15 residues.

The CDR3 region has the DNA TGTGCCAGCAGCCCACAGGGGAGTTATAGCAATCAGCCCCAGCATTTT. This encodes CASSPQGSYSNQPQHF. J is TRBJ1-5 and V is TRBV7-9, with 7 bases that match TRBD1. The CDR3 runs to 16 residues. After removal of 5 bases from V and 0 bases from J, the junction contained 7 bases not matched to a gene. The germline gives CDR1 SEHNR, CDR2 FQNEAQ (reference sequence).

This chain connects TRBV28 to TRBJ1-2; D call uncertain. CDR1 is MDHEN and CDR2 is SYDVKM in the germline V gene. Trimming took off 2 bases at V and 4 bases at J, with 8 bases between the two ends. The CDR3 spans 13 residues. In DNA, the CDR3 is TGTGCCAGCAGTTTACAGGCCACCTATGGCTACACCTTC. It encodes CASSLQATYGYTF.

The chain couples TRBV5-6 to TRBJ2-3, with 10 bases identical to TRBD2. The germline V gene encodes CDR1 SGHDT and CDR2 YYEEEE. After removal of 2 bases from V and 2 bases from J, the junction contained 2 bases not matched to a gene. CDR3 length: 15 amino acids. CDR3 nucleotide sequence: TGTGCCAGCAGCTTAGGGACTAGCGTCACAGATACGCAGTATTTT. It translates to CASSLGTSVTDTQYF.

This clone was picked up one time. The CDR3, as DNA: TGCGCCAGCAGCCCGCCGGGACTCGTTCGCAATGAGCAGTTCTTC. It specifies CASSPPGLVRNEQFF. V usage is TRBV5-1 and J usage is TRBJ2-1, with D possibly TRBD2 on 6 matching bases. The CDR3 runs to 15 residues. CDR1 is SGHRS and CDR2 is YFSETQ in the germline V gene. V gave up 4 bases and J gave up 6 bases, with 17 bases separating them.

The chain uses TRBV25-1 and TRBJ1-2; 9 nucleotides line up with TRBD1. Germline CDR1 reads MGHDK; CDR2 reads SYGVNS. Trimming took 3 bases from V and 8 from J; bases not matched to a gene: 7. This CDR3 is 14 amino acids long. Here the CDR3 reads CASSDQQGARGYTF. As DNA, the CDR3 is TGTGCCAGCAGTGATCAACAGGGGGCGCGAGGCTACACCTTC.

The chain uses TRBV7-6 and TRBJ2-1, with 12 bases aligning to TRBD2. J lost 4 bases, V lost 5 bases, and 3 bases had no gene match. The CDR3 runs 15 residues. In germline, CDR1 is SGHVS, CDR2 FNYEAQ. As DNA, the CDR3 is TGTGCCAGCAGCACTAGCGGGGGGCCTTACAATGAGCAGTTCTTC. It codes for CASSTSGGPYNEQFF.